The T cell receptor beta chain described here comes from a study of blood T cell repertoires in COVID-19. TCRdb's copy holds only in-frame clones and misses some; the assay was immunoSEQ multiplex PCR. The sample includes 60,000 or so clones, roughly 70% of them seen just once. The CDR3 extends over 14 amino acids. V trimming: 4 bases; J trimming: 1 base; junction bases outside the gene matches: 2. The germline V gene encodes CDR1 SGHNT and CDR2 YYREEE (reference sequence). What was sequenced was PBMCs or T cells enriched from blood (not recorded which). The chain joins TRBV5-4 to TRBJ2-3, with 8 bases fitting TRBD1. The receptor comes from a woman aged 55-69 years who had been exposed to COVID-19. In DNA form, the CDR3 reads TGTGCCAGCAGCCAGACAGGGGGCACAGATACGCAGTATTTT. Residues: CASSQTGGTDTQYF.